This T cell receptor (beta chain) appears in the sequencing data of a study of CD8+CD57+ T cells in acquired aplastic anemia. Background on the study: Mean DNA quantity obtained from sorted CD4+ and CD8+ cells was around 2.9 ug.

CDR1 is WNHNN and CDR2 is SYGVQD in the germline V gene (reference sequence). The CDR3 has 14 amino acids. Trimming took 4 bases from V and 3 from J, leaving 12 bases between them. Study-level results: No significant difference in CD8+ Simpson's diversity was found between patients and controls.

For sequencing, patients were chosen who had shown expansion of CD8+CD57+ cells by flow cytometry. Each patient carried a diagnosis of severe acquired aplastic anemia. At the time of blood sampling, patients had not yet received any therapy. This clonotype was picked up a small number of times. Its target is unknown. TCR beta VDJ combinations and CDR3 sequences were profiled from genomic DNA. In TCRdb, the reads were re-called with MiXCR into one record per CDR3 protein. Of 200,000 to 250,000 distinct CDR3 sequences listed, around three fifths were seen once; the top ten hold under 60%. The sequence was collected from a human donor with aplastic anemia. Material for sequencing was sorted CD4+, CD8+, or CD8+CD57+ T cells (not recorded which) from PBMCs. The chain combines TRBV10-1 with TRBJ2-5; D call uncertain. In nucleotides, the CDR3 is TGCGCCAGCAGTGTTCTTTCCGCAAAAGAGACCCAGTACTTC. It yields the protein CASSVLSAKETQYF.